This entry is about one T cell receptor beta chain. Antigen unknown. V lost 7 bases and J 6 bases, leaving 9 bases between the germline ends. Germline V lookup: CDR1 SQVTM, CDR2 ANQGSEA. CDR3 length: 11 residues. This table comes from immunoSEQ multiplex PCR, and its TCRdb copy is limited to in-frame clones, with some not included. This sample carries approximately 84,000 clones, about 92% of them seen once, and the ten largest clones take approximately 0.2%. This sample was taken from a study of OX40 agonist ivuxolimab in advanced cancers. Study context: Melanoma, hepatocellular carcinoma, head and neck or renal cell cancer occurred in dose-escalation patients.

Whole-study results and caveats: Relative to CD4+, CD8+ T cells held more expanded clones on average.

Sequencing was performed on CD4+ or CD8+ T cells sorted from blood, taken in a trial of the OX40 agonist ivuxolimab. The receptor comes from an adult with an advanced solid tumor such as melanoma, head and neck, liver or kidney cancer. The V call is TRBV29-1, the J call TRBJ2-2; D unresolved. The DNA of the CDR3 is TGCAGCGCTAGGGCACCCGGGGAGCTGTTTTTT. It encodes CSARAPGELFF.